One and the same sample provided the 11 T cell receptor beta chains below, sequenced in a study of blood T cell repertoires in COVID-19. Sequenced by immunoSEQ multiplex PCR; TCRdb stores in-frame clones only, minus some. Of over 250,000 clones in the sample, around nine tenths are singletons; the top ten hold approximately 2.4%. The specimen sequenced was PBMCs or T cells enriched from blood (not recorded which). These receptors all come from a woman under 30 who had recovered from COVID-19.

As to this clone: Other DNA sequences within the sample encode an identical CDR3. The CDR3 nucleotides read TGTGCCAGCAGTTTGGGACAGAATCAGCCCCAGCATTTT. Its translation is CASSLGQNQPQHF. The V gene is TRBV27, the J gene TRBJ1-5; 7 bases match TRBD1. The CDR3 totals 13 residues. CDR1 and CDR2 from the germline V gene are MNHEY and SMNVEV (reference sequence). Losses at the gene ends were 3 bases for V and 4 bases for J; bases not matched to a gene: 0.

The CDR3 reads CAISESIGTGSGNTIYF. DNA of the CDR3: TGTGCCATCAGTGAGTCGATAGGCACAGGCTCTGGAAACACCATATATTTT. The rearrangement uses TRBV10-3 and TRBJ1-3; D might be TRBD1 (5 bases). V was shortened by 0 bases and J by 0 bases, with 12 bases between the two germline ends. CDR1 is ENHRY and CDR2 is SYGVKD in the germline V gene. The CDR3 covers 17 residues.

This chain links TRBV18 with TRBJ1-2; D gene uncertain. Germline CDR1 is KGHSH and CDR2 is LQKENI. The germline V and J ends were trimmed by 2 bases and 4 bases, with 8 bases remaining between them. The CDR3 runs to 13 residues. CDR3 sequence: CASSPGQVYGYTF. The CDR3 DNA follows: TGTGCCAGCTCACCAGGGCAGGTCTATGGCTACACCTTC.

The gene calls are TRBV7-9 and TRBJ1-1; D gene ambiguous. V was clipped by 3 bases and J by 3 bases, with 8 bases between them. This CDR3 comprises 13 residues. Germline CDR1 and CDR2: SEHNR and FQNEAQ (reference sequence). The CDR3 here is CASSFVGDTEAFF. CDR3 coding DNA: TGTGCCAGCAGCTTCGTCGGTGACACTGAAGCTTTCTTT.

DNA for the CDR3: TGTGCCAGCAGCCGTAGTTACGAGCAGTACTTC. Translated: CASSRSYEQYF. The rearrangement links TRBV11-3 to TRBJ2-7; D gene uncertain. CDR3 length equals 11 residues. Germline V lookup: CDR1 SGHNT, CDR2 YENEEA. V shed 5 bases and J shed 4 bases, with 6 bases lying between them.

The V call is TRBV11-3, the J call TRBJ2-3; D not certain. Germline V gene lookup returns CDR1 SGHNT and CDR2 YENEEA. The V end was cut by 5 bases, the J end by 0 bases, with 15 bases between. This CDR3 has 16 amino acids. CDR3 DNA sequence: TGTGCCAGCAGCCAGATAGCAGAATCTAGCACAGATACGCAGTATTTT. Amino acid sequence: CASSQIAESSTDTQYF. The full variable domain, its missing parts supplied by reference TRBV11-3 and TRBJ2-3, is EAGVVQSPRYKIIEKKQPVAFWCNPISGHNTLYWYLQNLGQGPELLIRYENEEAVDDSQLPKDRFSAERLKGVDSTLKIQPAELGDSAVYLCASSQIAESSTDTQYFGPGTRLTVL.

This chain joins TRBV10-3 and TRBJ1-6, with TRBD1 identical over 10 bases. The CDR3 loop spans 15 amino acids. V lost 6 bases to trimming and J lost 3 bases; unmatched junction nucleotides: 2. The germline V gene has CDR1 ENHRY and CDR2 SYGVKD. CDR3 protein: CAIRGTGDYNSPLHF. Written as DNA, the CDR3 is TGTGCCATCAGGGGGACAGGGGACTATAATTCACCCCTCCACTTT.

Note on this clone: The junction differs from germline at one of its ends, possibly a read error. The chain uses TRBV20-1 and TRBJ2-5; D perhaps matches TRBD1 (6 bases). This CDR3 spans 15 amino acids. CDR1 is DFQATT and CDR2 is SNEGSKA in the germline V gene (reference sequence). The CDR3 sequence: CSASGARQAQGTQYF. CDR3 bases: TGCAGTGCTAGTGGGGCCCGACAGGCCCAAGGGACCCAGTACTTC.

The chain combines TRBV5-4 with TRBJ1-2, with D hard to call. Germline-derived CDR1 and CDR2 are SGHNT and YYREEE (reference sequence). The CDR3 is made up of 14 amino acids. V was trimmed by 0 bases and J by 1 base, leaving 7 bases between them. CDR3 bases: TGTGCCAGCAGCTTGGTTCCACATAACTATGGCTACACCTTC. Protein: CASSLVPHNYGYTF. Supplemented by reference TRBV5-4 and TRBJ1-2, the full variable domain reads ETGVTQSPTHLIKTRGQQVTLRCSSQSGHNTVSWYQQALGQGPQFIFQYYREEENGRGNFPPRFSGLQFPNYSSELNVNALELDDSALYLCASSLVPHNYGYTFGSGTRLTVV.

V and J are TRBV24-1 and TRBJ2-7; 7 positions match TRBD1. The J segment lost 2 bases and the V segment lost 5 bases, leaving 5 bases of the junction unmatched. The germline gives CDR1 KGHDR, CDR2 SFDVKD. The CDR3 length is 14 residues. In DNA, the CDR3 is TGTGCCACCAGTGTAGGGGGCTGGACCTACGAGCAGTACTTC. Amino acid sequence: CATSVGGWTYEQYF.

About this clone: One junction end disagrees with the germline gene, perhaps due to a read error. In nucleotides, the CDR3 is TGTGCCAGCAGCTCGGAAGACACAGGGCAAATCGATCCGGGCACTGAAGTTTTCTTT. Encoded protein: CASSSEDTGQIDPGTEVFF. The rearrangement uses TRBV11-2 and TRBJ1-1; D is possibly TRBD1 (6 bases). The CDR3 sequence is 19 residues long. Germline lookup yields CDR1 SGHAT and CDR2 FQNNGV.